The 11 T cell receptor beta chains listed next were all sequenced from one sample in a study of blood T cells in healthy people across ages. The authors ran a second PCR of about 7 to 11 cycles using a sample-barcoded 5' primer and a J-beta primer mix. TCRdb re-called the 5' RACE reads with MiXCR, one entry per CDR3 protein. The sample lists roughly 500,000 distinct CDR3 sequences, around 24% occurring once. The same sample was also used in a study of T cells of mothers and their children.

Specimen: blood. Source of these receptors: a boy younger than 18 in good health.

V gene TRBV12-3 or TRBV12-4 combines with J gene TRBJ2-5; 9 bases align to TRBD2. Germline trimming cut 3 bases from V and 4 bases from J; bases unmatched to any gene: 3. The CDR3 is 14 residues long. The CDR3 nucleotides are TGTGCCAGCAGTTTGGTACTAGCGGGAGAGACCCAGTACTTC. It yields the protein CASSLVLAGETQYF.

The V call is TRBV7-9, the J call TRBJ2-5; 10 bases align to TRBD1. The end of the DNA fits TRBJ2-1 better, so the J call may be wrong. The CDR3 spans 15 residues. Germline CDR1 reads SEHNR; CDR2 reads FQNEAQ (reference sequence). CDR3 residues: CASSFTTGGRSEQFF. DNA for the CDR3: TGTGCCAGCAGCTTCACGACAGGGGGCCGGAGTGAGCAGTTCTTC.

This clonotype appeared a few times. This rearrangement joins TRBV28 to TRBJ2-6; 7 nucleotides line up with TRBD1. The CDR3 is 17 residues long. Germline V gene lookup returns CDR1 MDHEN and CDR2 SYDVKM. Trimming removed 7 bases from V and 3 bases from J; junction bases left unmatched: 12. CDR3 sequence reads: CASNSGQGVSGANVLTF. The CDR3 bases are TGTGCCAGCAATTCGGGGCAGGGGGTTAGTGGGGCCAACGTCCTGACTTTC.

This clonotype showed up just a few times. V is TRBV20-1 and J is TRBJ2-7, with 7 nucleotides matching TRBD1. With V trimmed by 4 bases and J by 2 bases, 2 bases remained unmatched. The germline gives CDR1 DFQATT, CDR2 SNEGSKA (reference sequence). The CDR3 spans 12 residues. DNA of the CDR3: TGCAGTGCTACCCAGGGGGCCTACGAGCAGTACTTC. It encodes CSATQGAYEQYF.

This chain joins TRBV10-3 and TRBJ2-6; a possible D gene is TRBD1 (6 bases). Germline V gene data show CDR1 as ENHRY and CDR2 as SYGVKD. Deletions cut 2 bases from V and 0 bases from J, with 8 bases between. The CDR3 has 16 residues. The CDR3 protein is CAISEQDSSGANVLTF. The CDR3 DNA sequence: TGTGCCATCAGTGAGCAGGACAGCTCTGGGGCCAACGTCCTGACTTTC.

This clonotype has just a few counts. CDR3 DNA: TGTGCCAGCAGCCCAAGAAACAGGGTTAGCTCCTACGAGCAGTACTTC. Translated, it gives CASSPRNRVSSYEQYF. The chain links TRBV7-9 to TRBJ2-5; tentatively, D is TRBD1 (6 bases). The J call may be incorrect, as the DNA end agrees better with TRBJ2-7. CDR1 and CDR2 (germline): SEHNR, FQNEAQ (reference sequence). The CDR3 has 16 amino acids.

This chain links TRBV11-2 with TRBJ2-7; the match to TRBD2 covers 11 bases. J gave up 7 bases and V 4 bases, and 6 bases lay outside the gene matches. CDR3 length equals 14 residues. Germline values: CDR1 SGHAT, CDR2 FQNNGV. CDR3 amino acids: CASSSGLAGSEQYF. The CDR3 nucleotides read TGTGCCAGCAGCTCTGGACTAGCGGGTAGTGAGCAGTACTTC.

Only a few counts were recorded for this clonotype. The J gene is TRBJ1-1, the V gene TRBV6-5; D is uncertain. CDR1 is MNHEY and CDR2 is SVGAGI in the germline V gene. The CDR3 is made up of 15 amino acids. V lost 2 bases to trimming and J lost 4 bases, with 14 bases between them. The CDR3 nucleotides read TGTGCCAGCAGTTACGATATTGGGGTGACCACTGAAGCTTTCTTT. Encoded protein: CASSYDIGVTTEAFF.

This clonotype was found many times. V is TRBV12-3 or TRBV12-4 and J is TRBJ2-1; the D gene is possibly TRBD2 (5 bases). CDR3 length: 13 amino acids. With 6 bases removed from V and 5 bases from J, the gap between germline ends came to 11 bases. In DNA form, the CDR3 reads TGTGCCAGCAGCCGCATTAGCGACAATGAGCAGTTCTTC. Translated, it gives CASSRISDNEQFF.

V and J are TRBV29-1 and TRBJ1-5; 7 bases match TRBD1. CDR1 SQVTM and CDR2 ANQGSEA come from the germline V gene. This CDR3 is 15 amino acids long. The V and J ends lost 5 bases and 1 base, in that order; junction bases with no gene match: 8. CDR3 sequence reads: CSVIVGQASNQPQHF. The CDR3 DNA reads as TGCAGCGTTATAGTAGGACAGGCGAGCAATCAGCCCCAGCATTTT.

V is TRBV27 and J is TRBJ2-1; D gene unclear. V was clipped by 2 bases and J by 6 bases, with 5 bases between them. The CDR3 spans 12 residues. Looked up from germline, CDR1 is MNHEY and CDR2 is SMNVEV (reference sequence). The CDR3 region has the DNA TGTGCCAGCAGTTTAAGGAGCAATGAGCAGTTCTTC. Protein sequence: CASSLRSNEQFF.